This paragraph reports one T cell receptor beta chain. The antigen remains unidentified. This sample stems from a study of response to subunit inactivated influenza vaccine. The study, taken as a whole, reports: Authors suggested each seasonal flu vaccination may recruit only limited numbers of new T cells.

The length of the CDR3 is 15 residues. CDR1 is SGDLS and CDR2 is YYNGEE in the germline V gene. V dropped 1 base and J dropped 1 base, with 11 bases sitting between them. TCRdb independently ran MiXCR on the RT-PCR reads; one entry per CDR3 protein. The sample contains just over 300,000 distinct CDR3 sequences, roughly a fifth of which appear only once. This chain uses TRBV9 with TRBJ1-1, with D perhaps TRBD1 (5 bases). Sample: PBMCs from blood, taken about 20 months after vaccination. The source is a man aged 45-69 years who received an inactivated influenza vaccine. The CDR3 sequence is CASSVSGTSNTEAFF. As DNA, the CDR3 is TGTGCCAGCAGCGTATCTGGGACGTCGAACACTGAAGCTTTCTTT.